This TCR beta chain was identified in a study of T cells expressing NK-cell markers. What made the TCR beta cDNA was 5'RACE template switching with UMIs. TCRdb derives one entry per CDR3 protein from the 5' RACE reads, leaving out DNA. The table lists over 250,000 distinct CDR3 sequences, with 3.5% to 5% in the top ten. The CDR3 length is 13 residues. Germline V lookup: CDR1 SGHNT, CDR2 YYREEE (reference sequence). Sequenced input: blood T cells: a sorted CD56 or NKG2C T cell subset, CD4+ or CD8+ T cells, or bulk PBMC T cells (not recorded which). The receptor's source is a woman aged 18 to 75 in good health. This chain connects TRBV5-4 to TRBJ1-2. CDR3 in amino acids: CASSFDANYGYTF.